One T cell receptor (beta chain) is described in this entry. This sample was taken from a study of technical replicates of blood from several donors. Assay: immunoSEQ multiplex PCR; the TCRdb copy retains only in-frame clones and omits some. This table holds 74,000 or so clones, 75% to 95% found once. The TCR was taken from a human donor in good health. The sample was T cells isolated from PBMCs.

CDR3 amino acids: CASSLDRYTNTEAFF. The CDR3 DNA is TGTGCCAGCAGCCTGGACAGATATACGAACACTGAAGCTTTCTTT. V usage is TRBV5-4 and J usage is TRBJ1-1; D may be TRBD1 (6 bases). The germline V and J ends were trimmed by 4 bases and 1 base, with 14 bases remaining between them. CDR1 is SGHNT and CDR2 is YYREEE in the germline V gene (reference sequence). The CDR3 has 15 residues.